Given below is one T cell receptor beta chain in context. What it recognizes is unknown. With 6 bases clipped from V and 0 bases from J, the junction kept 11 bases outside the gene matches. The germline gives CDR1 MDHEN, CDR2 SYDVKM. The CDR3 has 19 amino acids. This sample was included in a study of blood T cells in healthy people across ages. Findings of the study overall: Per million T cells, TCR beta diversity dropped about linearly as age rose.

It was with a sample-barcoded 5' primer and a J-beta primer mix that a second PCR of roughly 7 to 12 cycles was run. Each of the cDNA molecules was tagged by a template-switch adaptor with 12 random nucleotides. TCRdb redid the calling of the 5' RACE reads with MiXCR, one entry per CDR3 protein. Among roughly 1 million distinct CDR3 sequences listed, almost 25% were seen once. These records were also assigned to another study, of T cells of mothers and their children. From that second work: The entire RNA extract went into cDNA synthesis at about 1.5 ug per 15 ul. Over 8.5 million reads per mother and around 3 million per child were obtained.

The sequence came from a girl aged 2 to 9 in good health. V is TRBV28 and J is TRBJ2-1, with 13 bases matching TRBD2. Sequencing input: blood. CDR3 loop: CASRLGLAGVLDSYNEQFF. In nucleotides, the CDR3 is TGTGCCAGCAGACTCGGACTAGCGGGAGTTCTTGACTCCTACAATGAGCAGTTCTTC.